The TCR beta chain under discussion was sequenced for a study of blood T cell repertoires in COVID-19. This table comes from immunoSEQ multiplex PCR, and its TCRdb copy is limited to in-frame clones, with some not included. The profile covers about 120,000 clones, with about four fifths appearing a single time and about an eighth taken by the ten largest. Trimming left V 2 bases short and J 4 bases short, with 8 bases between. The CDR3 loop spans 13 amino acids. CDR1 MNHNS and CDR2 SASEGT come from the germline V gene. Sequencing was performed on peripheral blood. This sequence joins TRBV6-1 and TRBJ1-2; possibly TRBD1 for D (6 bases). This TCR was sampled from a man in his sixties with acute or convalescent COVID-19. CDR3 DNA sequence: TGTGCCAGCAGTGAATTGGGGGCCTATGGCTACACCTTC. This gives the protein CASSELGAYGYTF.